Presented here are 15 T cell receptor beta chains from one specimen sequenced in a study of CD8+CD57+ T cells in acquired aplastic anemia (dated 2018 in TCRdb). TCRdb records Illumina HiSeq 2000 as the sequencer. Genomic DNA served as template for TCR beta VDJ combination and CDR3 sequence profiling. The public reads were quality trimmed at Q25 with fastp and then assembled into clones with MiXCR by TCRdb, keeping productive beta chains. Under each unique CDR3 protein, matching rows form one entry showing the most common genes and DNA. Across this sample there are 150,000 to 200,000 distinct CDR3 sequences, with about 64% seen only once. The ten largest account for over 40% of the sample. Sequencing was done on a sample of sorted CD4+, CD8+, or CD8+CD57+ T cells (not recorded which) from PBMCs. These receptors were collected from a human donor in good health.

This clonotype was counted a single time. The J gene is TRBJ1-5, the V gene TRBV7-2; weak D call: TRBD1 (5 bases). The germline gives CDR1 SGHTA, CDR2 FQGNSA. The V end was cut by 8 bases, the J end by 5 bases, with 13 bases between. This CDR3 region has 13 residues. Written as DNA, the CDR3 is TGTGCCAGCGGCTATTCGGGGGATCAGCCCCAGCATTTT. It is translated as CASGYSGDQPQHF.

The CDR3 DNA follows: TGTGCCAGCAGCTTAGAAGGGACGGGCCTGACTAGCGGGAGAACCGGGGAGCTGTTTTTT. This gives the protein CASSLEGTGLTSGRTGELFF. The rearrangement uses TRBV11-3 and TRBJ2-2; 12 bases are a match to TRBD2. The CDR3 runs to 20 residues. Looked up from germline, CDR1 is SGHNT and CDR2 is YENEEA. V lost 0 bases to trimming and J lost 5 bases; unmatched junction nucleotides: 13.

This rearrangement joins TRBV10-3 to TRBJ1-2, with 8 positions matching TRBD1. CDR1 is ENHRY, CDR2 SYGVKD, per germline. V trimming: 4 bases; J trimming: 3 bases; junction bases outside the gene matches: 1. The CDR3 has 13 residues. This CDR3 reads CAISGDRYYGYTF. The CDR3 DNA reads as TGTGCCATCAGTGGGGACAGGTACTATGGCTACACCTTC.

The rearrangement uses TRBV7-9 and TRBJ1-2; perhaps TRBD1 as D (5 bases). The CDR3 contains 14 residues. The V gene's germline CDR1 is SEHNR and CDR2 FQNEAQ (reference sequence). Trimming pared 4 bases from V and 8 bases from J, leaving 17 bases between. Here the CDR3 reads CASSSTRGVEGYTF. The CDR3 bases are TGTGCCAGCAGCTCGACCAGAGGGGTTGAAGGCTACACCTTC.

J is TRBJ1-6 and V is TRBV30; TRBD1 is a possible D gene (5 bases). Germline CDR1 reads GTSNPN; CDR2 reads SVGIG (reference sequence). Deletions cut 1 base from V and 0 bases from J, with 10 bases between. The CDR3 loop spans 16 amino acids. In nucleotides, the CDR3 is TGTGCCTGGAGTGAGATGGGGGTCTCCTATAATTCACCCCTCCACTTT. Residues: CAWSEMGVSYNSPLHF.

The chain is built from TRBV7-3 and TRBJ2-2; D may be TRBD1 or TRBD2 (6 bases each). V was clipped by 0 bases and J by 0 bases, with 11 bases between them. The length of the CDR3 is 17 residues. Germline V gives CDR1 SGHTA, CDR2 FQGTGA. Here the CDR3 reads CASSLTRGGSNTGELFF. CDR3 in DNA: TGTGCCAGCAGCTTAACCAGGGGAGGCTCGAACACCGGGGAGCTGTTTTTT.

The chain is built from TRBV5-1 and TRBJ2-5; no reliable D call. Between the trimmed V and J ends, which lost 4 bases and 2 bases, there was a span of 9 bases. The CDR3 loop spans 13 amino acids. Germline V gene lookup returns CDR1 SGHRS and CDR2 YFSETQ. In nucleotides, the CDR3 is TGCGCCAGCAGCGGCCGACCACAAGAGACCCAGTACTTC. Translation: CASSGRPQETQYF.

In its sample, this clonotype was seen once. The chain is built from TRBV5-1 and TRBJ1-2, with TRBD1 matching 7 bases. The length of the CDR3 is 15 residues. Germline-derived CDR1 and CDR2 are SGHRS and YFSETQ. Unmatched junction bases numbered 2, after V lost 0 bases and J lost 0 bases. DNA of the CDR3: TGCGCCAGCAGCTTGGGGACAGGTCCTAACTATGGCTACACCTTC. Translation gives CASSLGTGPNYGYTF.

In its sample, this clonotype was seen a few times. The gene calls are TRBV9 and TRBJ1-2; the D gene is possibly TRBD1 (6 bases). The CDR3 contains 13 residues. V lost 4 bases to trimming and J lost 7 bases, with 14 bases between them. Looked up from germline, CDR1 is SGDLS and CDR2 is YYNGEE. This chain's CDR3 is CASSPRQEAGYTF. DNA of the CDR3: TGTGCCAGCAGCCCGCGACAGGAAGCTGGCTACACCTTC.

The J gene is TRBJ2-7, the V gene TRBV6-1; D is undetermined. V lost 0 bases and J lost 7, with 10 bases in between. Germline-derived CDR1 and CDR2 are MNHNS and SASEGT. This CDR3 has 13 residues. In DNA form, the CDR3 reads TGTGCCAGCAGTGAAGCGCAAGAGAAGGAGCAGTACGTC. This translates into CASSEAQEKEQYV.

The V call is TRBV15, the J call TRBJ2-1; 8 nucleotides align to TRBD2. This CDR3 is 14 amino acids long. Germline V CDR1 and CDR2: LNHNV, YYDKDF (reference sequence). With V trimmed by 3 bases and J by 9 bases, 7 bases remained unmatched. The chain's CDR3 is CATSSDGTSGEQFF. CDR3 nucleotide sequence: TGTGCCACCAGCAGTGATGGGACTAGTGGTGAGCAGTTCTTC.

This clonotype showed up many times. The chain combines TRBV27 with TRBJ2-1; 9 nucleotides match TRBD1. CDR1 is MNHEY, CDR2 SMNVEV, per germline (reference sequence). The V segment lost 2 bases and the J segment 5 bases; nucleotides outside the gene matches: 4. The CDR3 length is 15 residues. CDR3 nucleotides: TGTGCCAGCAGTTTAGACAGGGGGGGAAACAATGAGCAGTTCTTC. Its translation: CASSLDRGGNNEQFF.

The chain uses TRBV15 and TRBJ1-1; 9 nucleotides agree with TRBD1. The V and J ends lost 5 bases and 4 bases, in that order; junction bases with no gene match: 8. CDR1 is LNHNV and CDR2 is YYDKDF in the germline V gene (reference sequence). The CDR3 covers 15 residues. CDR3 DNA: TGTGCCACCAGCGGACAGGGGTCCGGGAGCACTGAAGCTTTCTTT. It encodes CATSGQGSGSTEAFF.

The rearrangement links TRBV2 to TRBJ1-6; D uncertain. Germline CDR1 and CDR2: SNHLY and FYNNEI. V lost 6 bases, J lost 6 bases, and 18 bases lay in between. CDR3 length: 16 amino acids. CDR3 amino acids: CASRASAGPSNSPLHF. The CDR3 nucleotides are TGTGCCAGCAGAGCGAGTGCAGGACCATCTAATTCACCCCTCCACTTT.

The V gene is TRBV10-3, the J gene TRBJ2-7, with 7 bases lining up with TRBD1. V was pared by 9 bases and J by 6 bases, with 8 bases of the junction left unmatched. CDR3 length: 12 residues. The germline CDR1 and CDR2 sequences are ENHRY and SYGVKD. The CDR3 is CAMLRAGGEQYF. CDR3 DNA: TGTGCCATGCTCAGGGCAGGGGGCGAGCAGTACTTC.